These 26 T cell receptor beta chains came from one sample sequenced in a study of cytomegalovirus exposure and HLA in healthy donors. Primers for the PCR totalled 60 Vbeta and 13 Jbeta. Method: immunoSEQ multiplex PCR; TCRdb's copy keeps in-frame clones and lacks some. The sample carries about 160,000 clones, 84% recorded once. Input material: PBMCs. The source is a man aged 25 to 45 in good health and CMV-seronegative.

CDR3 loop: CASSPTGVTEAFF. In nucleotides, the CDR3 is TGTGCCAGCTCACCAACCGGGGTCACTGAAGCTTTCTTT. The rearrangement joins TRBV18 to TRBJ1-1, with D uncertain. V gave up 2 bases and J gave up 4 bases, with 8 bases separating them. There are 13 residues in the CDR3. Per germline, CDR1 KGHSH and CDR2 LQKENI.

The CDR3 region has the DNA TGTGCCAGCAGCACTTGGAGCGACCCTTGCATCTATGGCTACACCTTC. Protein sequence: CASSTWSDPCIYGYTF. This chain uses TRBV21-1 with TRBJ1-2. TRBV21-1 is reported as a pseudogene. The CDR3 is 16 amino acids.

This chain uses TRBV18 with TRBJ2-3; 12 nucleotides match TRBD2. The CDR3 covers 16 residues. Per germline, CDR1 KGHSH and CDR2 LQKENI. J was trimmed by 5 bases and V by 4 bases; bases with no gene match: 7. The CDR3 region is CASSLSRTSGKDTQYF. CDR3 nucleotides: TGTGCCAGCTCACTTTCCCGGACTAGCGGGAAAGATACGCAGTATTTT.

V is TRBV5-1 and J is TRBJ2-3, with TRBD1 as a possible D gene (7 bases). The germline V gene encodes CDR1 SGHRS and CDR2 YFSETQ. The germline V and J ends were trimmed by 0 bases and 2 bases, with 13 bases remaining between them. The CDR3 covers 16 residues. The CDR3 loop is CASSLGGTDYTDTQYF. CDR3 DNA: TGCGCCAGCAGCTTGGGCGGGACAGACTACACAGATACGCAGTATTTT.

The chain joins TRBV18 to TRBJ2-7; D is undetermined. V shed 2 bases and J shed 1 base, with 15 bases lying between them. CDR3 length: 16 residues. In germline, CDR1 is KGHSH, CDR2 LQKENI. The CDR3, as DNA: TGTGCCAGCTCACCAGCCACACCGCCCAGGTCCTACGAGCAGTACTTC. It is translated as CASSPATPPRSYEQYF.

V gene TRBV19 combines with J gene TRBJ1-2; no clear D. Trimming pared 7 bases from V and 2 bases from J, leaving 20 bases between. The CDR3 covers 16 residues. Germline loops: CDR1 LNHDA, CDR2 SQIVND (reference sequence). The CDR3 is CASTLLGGSRNYGYTF. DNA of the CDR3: TGTGCCAGTACCTTGTTGGGTGGATCGAGGAACTATGGCTACACCTTC.

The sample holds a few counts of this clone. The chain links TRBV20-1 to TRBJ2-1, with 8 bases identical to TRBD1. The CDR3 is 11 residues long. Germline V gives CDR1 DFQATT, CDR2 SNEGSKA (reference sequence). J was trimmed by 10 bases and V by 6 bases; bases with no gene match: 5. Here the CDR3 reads CSADRGIEQFF. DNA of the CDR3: TGCAGTGCAGACAGGGGTATCGAGCAGTTCTTC.

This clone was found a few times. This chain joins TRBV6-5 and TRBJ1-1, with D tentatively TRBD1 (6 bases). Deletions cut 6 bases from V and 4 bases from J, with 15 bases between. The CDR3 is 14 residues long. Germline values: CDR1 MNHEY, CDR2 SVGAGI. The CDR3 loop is CASSQGFGGTEAFF. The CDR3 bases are TGTGCCAGCAGCCAGGGGTTTGGGGGCACTGAAGCTTTCTTT.

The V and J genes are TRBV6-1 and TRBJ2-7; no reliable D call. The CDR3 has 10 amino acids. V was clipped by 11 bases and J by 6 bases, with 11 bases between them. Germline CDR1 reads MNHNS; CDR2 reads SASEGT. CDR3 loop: CAVRSGEQYF. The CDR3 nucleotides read TGTGCCGTAAGATCAGGCGAGCAGTACTTC.

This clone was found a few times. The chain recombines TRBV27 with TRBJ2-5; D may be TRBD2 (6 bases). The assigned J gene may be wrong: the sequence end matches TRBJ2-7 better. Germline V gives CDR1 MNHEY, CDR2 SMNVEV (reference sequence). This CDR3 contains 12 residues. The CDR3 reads CASSLGGSEQYF. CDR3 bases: TGTGCCAGCAGTTTGGGAGGATCCGAGCAGTACTTC.

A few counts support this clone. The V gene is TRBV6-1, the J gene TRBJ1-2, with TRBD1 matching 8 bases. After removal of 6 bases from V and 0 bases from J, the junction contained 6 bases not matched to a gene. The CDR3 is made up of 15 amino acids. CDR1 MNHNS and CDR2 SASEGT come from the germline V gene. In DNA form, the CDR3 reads TGTGCCAGCAGCGGACAGGGAACTGCTAACTATGGCTACACCTTC. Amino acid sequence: CASSGQGTANYGYTF.

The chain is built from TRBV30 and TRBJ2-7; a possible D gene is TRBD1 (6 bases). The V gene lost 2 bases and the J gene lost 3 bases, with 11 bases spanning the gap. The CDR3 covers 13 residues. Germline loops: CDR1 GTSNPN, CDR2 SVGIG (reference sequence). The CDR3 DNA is TGTGCCTGGAGTCCCAGGGGATTCTACGAGCAGTACTTC. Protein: CAWSPRGFYEQYF.

The CDR3 spells CASSPRVSGNTIYF. The CDR3 DNA follows: TGTGCCAGCAGCCCCAGGGTTAGTGGAAACACCATATATTTT. The rearrangement links TRBV11-2 to TRBJ1-3, with D possibly matching TRBD1 (5 bases). The CDR3 is made up of 14 amino acids. Germline V CDR1 and CDR2: SGHAT, FQNNGV. Trimming shortened V by 5 bases and J by 3 bases, and 11 bases separated the two germline ends.

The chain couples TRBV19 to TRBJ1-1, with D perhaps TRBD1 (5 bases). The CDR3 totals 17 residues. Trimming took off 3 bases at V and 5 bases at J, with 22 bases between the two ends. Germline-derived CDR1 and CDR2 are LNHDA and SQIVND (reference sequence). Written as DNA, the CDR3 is TGTGCCAGTAGTATCTGGGGCCGCCCCTCCGGGACTACTGAAGCTTTCTTT. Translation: CASSIWGRPSGTTEAFF.

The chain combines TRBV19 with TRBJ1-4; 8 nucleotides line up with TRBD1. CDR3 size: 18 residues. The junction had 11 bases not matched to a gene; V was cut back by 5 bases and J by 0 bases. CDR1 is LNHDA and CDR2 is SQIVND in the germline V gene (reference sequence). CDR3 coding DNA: TGTGCCAGTAGTCCTACAGGGGGGAGAGTCTCAACTAATGAAAAACTGTTTTTT. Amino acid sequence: CASSPTGGRVSTNEKLFF.

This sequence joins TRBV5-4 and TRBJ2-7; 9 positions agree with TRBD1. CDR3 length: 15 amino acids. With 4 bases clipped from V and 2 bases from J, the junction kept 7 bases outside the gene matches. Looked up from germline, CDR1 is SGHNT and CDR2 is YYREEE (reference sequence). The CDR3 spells CASSTPGQGPYEQYF. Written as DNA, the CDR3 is TGTGCCAGCAGCACTCCGGGACAGGGCCCCTACGAGCAGTACTTC. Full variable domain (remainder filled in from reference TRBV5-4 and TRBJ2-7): ETGVTQSPTHLIKTRGQQVTLRCSSQSGHNTVSWYQQALGQGPQFIFQYYREEENGRGNFPPRFSGLQFPNYSSELNVNALELDDSALYLCASSTPGQGPYEQYFGPGTRLTVT.

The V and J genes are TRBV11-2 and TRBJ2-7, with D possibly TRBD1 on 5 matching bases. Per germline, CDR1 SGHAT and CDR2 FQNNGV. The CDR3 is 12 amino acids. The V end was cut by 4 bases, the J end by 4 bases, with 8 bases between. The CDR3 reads CASSYQGYEQYF. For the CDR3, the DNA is TGTGCCAGCAGCTATCAGGGTTACGAGCAGTACTTC.

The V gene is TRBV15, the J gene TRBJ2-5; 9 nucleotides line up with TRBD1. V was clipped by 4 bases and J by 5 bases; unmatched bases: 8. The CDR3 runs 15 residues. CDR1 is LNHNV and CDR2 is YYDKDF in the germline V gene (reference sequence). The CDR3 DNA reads TGTGCCACCAGCAACACACAGGGGGCTCGGGAGACCCAGTACTTC. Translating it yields CATSNTQGARETQYF. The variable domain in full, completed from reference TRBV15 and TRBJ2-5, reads DAMVIQNPRYQVTQFGKPVTLSCSQTLNHNVMYWYQQKSSQAPKLLFHYYDKDFNNEADTPDNFQSRRPNTSFCFLDIRSPGLGDTAMYLCATSNTQGARETQYFGPGTRLLVL.

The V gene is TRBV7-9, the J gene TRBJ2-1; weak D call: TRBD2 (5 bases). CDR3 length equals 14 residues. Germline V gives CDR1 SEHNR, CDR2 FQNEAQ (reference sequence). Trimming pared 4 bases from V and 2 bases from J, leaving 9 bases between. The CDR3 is CASSSTGTYNEQFF. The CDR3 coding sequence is TGTGCCAGCAGCTCAACCGGGACCTACAATGAGCAGTTCTTC.

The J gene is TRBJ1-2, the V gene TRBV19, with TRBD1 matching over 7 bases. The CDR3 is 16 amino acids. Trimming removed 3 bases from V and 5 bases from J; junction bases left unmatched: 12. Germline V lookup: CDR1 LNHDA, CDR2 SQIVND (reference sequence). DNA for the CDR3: TGTGCCAGTAGTATCGGCAGGGACAGATTCATATATGGCTACACCTTC. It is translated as CASSIGRDRFIYGYTF. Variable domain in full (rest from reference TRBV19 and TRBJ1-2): DGGITQSPKYLFRKEGQNVTLSCEQNLNHDAMYWYRQDPGQGLRLIYYSQIVNDFQKGDIAEGYSVSREKKESFPLTVTSAQKNPTAFYLCASSIGRDRFIYGYTFGSGTRLTVV.

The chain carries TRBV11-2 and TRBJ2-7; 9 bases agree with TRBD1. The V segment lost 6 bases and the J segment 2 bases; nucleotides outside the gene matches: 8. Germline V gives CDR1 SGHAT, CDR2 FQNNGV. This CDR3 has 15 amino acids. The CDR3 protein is CASSPIRDRAYEQYF. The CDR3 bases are TGTGCCAGCAGTCCGATAAGGGACAGGGCCTACGAGCAGTACTTC.

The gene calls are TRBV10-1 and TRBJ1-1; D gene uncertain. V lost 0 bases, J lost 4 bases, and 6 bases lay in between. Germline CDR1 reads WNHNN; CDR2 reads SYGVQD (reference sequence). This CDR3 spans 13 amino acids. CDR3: CASSESSGTEAFF. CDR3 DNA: TGCGCCAGCAGTGAGTCGAGCGGCACTGAAGCTTTCTTT.

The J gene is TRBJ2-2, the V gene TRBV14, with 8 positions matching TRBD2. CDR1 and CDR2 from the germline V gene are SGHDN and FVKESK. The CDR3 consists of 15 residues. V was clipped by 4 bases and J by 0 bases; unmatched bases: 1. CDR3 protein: CASSPLAANTGELFF. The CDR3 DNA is TGTGCCAGCAGCCCACTAGCGGCGAACACCGGGGAGCTGTTTTTT.

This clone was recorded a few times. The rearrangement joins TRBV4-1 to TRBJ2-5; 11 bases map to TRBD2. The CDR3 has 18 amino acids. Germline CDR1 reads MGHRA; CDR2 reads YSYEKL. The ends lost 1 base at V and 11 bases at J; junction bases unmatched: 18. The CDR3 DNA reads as TGCGCCAGCAGCCAAGCTCCGGGACTAGCGGTCCGCTCCTACGGGCAGTACTTC. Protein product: CASSQAPGLAVRSYGQYF.

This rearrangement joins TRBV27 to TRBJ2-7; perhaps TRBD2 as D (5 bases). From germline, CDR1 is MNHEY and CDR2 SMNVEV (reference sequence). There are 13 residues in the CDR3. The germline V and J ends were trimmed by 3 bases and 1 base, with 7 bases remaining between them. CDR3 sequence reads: CASSFRGSYEQYF. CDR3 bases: TGTGCCAGCAGTTTTCGGGGTTCCTACGAGCAGTACTTC.

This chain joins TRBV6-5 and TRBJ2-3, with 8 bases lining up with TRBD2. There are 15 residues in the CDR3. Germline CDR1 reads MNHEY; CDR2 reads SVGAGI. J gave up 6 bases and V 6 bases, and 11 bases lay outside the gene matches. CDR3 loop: CASRLLAESADTQYF. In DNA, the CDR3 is TGTGCCAGCAGATTACTAGCGGAGTCAGCGGATACGCAGTATTTT.